This TCR beta chain emerged from a study of cytomegalovirus exposure and HLA in healthy donors. Whole-study results and caveats: Previous analysis showed most TCR beta V segments were productive about 87% or about 30% of the time. Common viral pathogens were later found to be apparently linked to several of the most significant clusters. Most observed TCR sequences were rare, whereas some public TCRs were detected in many donors.

In the PCR, 60 Vbeta and 13 Jbeta primers were used. This table comes from immunoSEQ multiplex PCR, and its TCRdb copy is limited to in-frame clones, with some not included. The data show 130,000 to 150,000 clones, around 72% seen once. This CDR3 comprises 14 residues. Germline trimming cut 5 bases from V and 2 bases from J; bases unmatched to any gene: 6. Germline V gene sequence: CDR1 SGHTA, CDR2 FQGNSA. Comments on this clone: Its antigen is not known.

There were likely unrecorded immune exposures, though donors were nominally healthy when sampled. J is TRBJ2-7 and V is TRBV7-2; 7 nucleotides line up with TRBD1. Sequencing was done on a sample of PBMCs. The source of this sequence is a man younger than 35 in good health and CMV-seropositive. The DNA of the CDR3 is TGTGCCAGCAGCCCCGGGACAGTGCCCTACGAGCAGTACTTC. Protein sequence: CASSPGTVPYEQYF.